This T cell receptor beta chain was sequenced in a study of CD8+ T cells in alopecia areata. Study background: Treated patients were given oral tofacitinib, which was dosed at 5 to 10 mg twice daily.

The CDR3 contains 13 residues. Trimming removed 4 bases from V and 4 bases from J, with 7 bases in between. The germline V gene encodes CDR1 MRHNA and CDR2 SNTAGT. RNA was isolated and reverse transcribed to cDNA, the sequencing template. Method: immunoSEQ multiplex PCR; TCRdb's copy keeps in-frame clones and lacks some. The data show about 140,000 clones, approximately 50% seen once. T lymphocytes (CD4+ and CD8+) were sorted from PBMCs. The TCR originated in a human donor with alopecia areata. The J gene is TRBJ2-2, the V gene TRBV6-4, with D uncertain. This material consisted of CD4+ T cells sorted from blood, taken at week 0. Here the CDR3 DNA reads TGTGCCAGCAGTGTCGACCTCACCGGGGAGCTGTTTTTT. This gives the protein CASSVDLTGELFF.